This T cell receptor (beta chain) was captured in a study of technical replicates of blood from a few donors. Data came from immunoSEQ multiplex PCR; TCRdb stores just in-frame clones and leaves some out. This table holds about 76,000 clones, over 75% found once. Trimming took 1 base from V and 12 from J, leaving 13 bases between them. The CDR3 spans 14 residues. Germline-derived CDR1 and CDR2 are SGHVS and FQNEAQ. This TCR was recovered from a human donor in good health. The V call is TRBV7-8, the J call TRBJ1-6; possibly TRBD1 for D (5 bases). The specimen was T cells isolated from PBMCs. The CDR3 loop reads CASSLVGGTEPLHF. The CDR3 DNA is TGTGCCAGCAGCTTAGTGGGAGGGACCGAACCCCTCCACTTT.